This TCR beta chain was captured in a study of CD8 T cells in Susac syndrome. Whole-study context: When blood was drawn, patients with Susac syndrome were on intravenous immunoglobulin alone, on corticosteroids, or therapy-naive. Study findings and constraints: The CD4+ T cell repertoires of Susac syndrome were found to show no clonal expansion.

About this clonotype itself: Its matching antigen is unknown.

The authors sequenced TCR beta from blood CD8+ and CD4+ T cells. The germline CDR1 and CDR2 sequences are MNHEY and SVGAGI. There are 15 residues in the CDR3. V gave up 9 bases and J gave up 1 base, with 15 bases separating them. Random-hexamer reverse transcription was applied to roughly 0.45 to 1 ug RNA. TCRdb processed the immunoSEQ multiplex PCR reads anew with MiXCR; each CDR3 protein has one entry. In the table there are 170,000 or so distinct CDR3 sequences, approximately 94% of which are singletons. Sequenced material: CD4+ T cells from PBMCs. The gene calls are TRBV6-5 and TRBJ2-2; a possible D gene is TRBD1 (6 bases). The source is a human donor with Susac syndrome. The CDR3 DNA follows: TGTGCCAGTTACGGACAGAATTTGAACACCGGGGAGCTGTTTTTT. This encodes CASYGQNLNTGELFF.